Listed below are T cell receptor beta chains from one sample, sequenced in a study of T-cell reconstitution after alpha-beta-depleted transplantation in children. TCRdb processed the PCR reads anew with MiXCR; each CDR3 protein has one entry. The sample lists 100,000 or so distinct CDR3 sequences, 12% occurring once. The source material was PBMCs from the stem cell graft donor, sampled from the stem cell graft. Every receptor here comes from a human donor who donated a stem cell graft to a child with inherited bone marrow failure. Both conserved end residues are trimmed from each CDR3.

v_call,cdr3_aa
TRBV7-9,ASSLGGTTNEKLF
TRBV2,ASTLDRNRY
TRBV5-1,ASSPRTSGPYEQY
TRBV5-1,ASSSGLSYEQY
TRBV3-1,ASSLHPGNEQF
TRBV12-3/TRBV12-4,ASSDAGIQPQH
TRBV4-2,ASSRRLAETYNEQF
TRBV20-1,SARPGLAGYAQY
TRBV19,ASRFLSTGLNTEAF
TRBV14,ASSQPAETYEQY
TRBV2,ASSVFSGEAF
TRBV20-1,SARQGAGNQPQH
TRBV5-1,ASSLEGGTEAF
TRBV19,ASLPSTTVSGANVLT
TRBV5-1,ASSRGQGIGELF
TRBV5-1,ASSLGSSYEQY